This entry lists 23 T cell receptor beta chains sequenced from one sample in a study of blood T cell repertoires in COVID-19. Clones were read by immunoSEQ multiplex PCR, and TCRdb kept only the in-frame ones, dropping some. The table has fewer than 500,000 clones, about 90% seen once. Sequencing used PBMCs or T cells enriched from blood (not recorded which). These receptors were taken from a man aged 25 to 40 who had recovered from COVID-19.

This clone was detected a few times. The chain links TRBV12-3 or TRBV12-4 to TRBJ2-1, with 7 positions matching TRBD1. This CDR3 region has 13 residues. V lost 6 bases to trimming and J lost 4 bases; unmatched junction nucleotides: 3. As DNA, the CDR3 is TGTGCCAGCAGGTCGACAGGGTACAATGAGCAGTTCTTC. Its protein product is CASRSTGYNEQFF.

The genes are TRBV21-1 and TRBJ2-5; no check of the table's D call, TRBD1, against the DNA was made. TRBV21-1 is a known pseudogene. This CDR3 spans 17 amino acids. The CDR3 protein is CASSKAGRTILQETQYF. The CDR3 DNA follows: TGTGCCAGCAGCAAAGCGGGCAGAACCATACTCCAAGAGACCCAGTACTTC.

V usage is TRBV10-3 and J usage is TRBJ1-1; TRBD1 might be the D (5 bases). Germline values: CDR1 ENHRY, CDR2 SYGVKD. The V and J ends lost 7 bases and 0 bases respectively, with 18 bases between them. The CDR3 is 16 amino acids. This CDR3 is CAITPDSSSMNTEAFF. The CDR3 region has the DNA TGTGCCATCACCCCAGACAGCTCGTCTATGAACACTGAAGCTTTCTTT.

V and J are TRBV10-3 and TRBJ1-2; D unclear. Germline V gene lookup returns CDR1 ENHRY and CDR2 SYGVKD. Trimming removed 0 bases at V and 3 bases at J, with 5 bases between. This CDR3 spans 13 amino acids. The CDR3 region has the DNA TGTGCCATCAGTGAGTCGGCGGACTATGGCTACACCTTC. This encodes CAISESADYGYTF.

The V and J genes are TRBV6-5 and TRBJ2-2; D is ambiguous. The CDR3 extends over 15 amino acids. The germline V and J ends were trimmed by 0 bases and 0 bases, with 5 bases remaining between them. CDR1 and CDR2 from the germline V gene are MNHEY and SVGAGI. The CDR3 region has the DNA TGTGCCAGCAGTTACTCGCTAACGAACACCGGGGAGCTGTTTTTT. Translation gives CASSYSLTNTGELFF.

The table lists this clone with a count of one. The CDR3 loop reads CASSERSGGRYEQYF. DNA for the CDR3: TGTGCCAGCAGTGAACGGTCAGGGGGACGTTACGAGCAGTACTTC. The gene calls are TRBV6-1 and TRBJ2-7; 7 bases align to TRBD1. The germline V gene encodes CDR1 MNHNS and CDR2 SASEGT. The V gene end was trimmed by 2 bases and the J gene end by 4 bases; junction bases not matched to a gene: 8. The CDR3 contains 15 residues.

The V call is TRBV6-6, the J call TRBJ1-1; D not resolved. The CDR3 length is 14 residues. Deletions cut 2 bases from V and 8 bases from J, with 15 bases between. Germline lookup yields CDR1 MNHNY and CDR2 SVGAGI (reference sequence). The CDR3 region has the DNA TGTGCCAGCAGTTACGCCGACACAGAAGTCGAAGCTTTCTTT. Its protein is CASSYADTEVEAFF.

The genes are TRBV19 and TRBJ2-2; tentatively, D is TRBD1 (6 bases). Germline CDR1 reads LNHDA; CDR2 reads SQIVND (reference sequence). V was cut by 6 bases and J by 5 bases, with 13 bases left in between. This CDR3 has 14 amino acids. CDR3 residues: CASSAPGETGELFF. CDR3 DNA: TGTGCCAGTAGCGCCCCAGGGGAAACCGGGGAGCTGTTTTTT.

The genes are TRBV12-3 or TRBV12-4 and TRBJ1-1; the D is unclear. Trimming removed 4 bases from V and 11 bases from J, with 14 bases in between. CDR3 length equals 12 residues. This CDR3 is CASSSGIQSAFF. CDR3 in DNA: TGTGCCAGCAGTTCGGGGATACAGTCGGCTTTCTTT.

The V call is TRBV7-2, the J call TRBJ2-3; 7 bases fit TRBD1. J was trimmed by 2 bases and V by 2 bases; bases with no gene match: 10. The CDR3 runs 17 residues. Looked up from germline, CDR1 is SGHTA and CDR2 is FQGNSA. DNA for the CDR3: TGTGCCAGCAGCTTACAGGGGGATAGCACTTACACAGATACGCAGTATTTT. Its protein is CASSLQGDSTYTDTQYF.

This clone appeared a single time. CDR3 nucleotide sequence: TGCGCCAGCAGCCCTGGACTAGCGGGGGGGCCGGTGCGGAATGAGCAGTTCTTC. It is translated as CASSPGLAGGPVRNEQFF. V usage is TRBV5-1 and J usage is TRBJ2-1; 15 positions agree with TRBD2. The V gene's germline CDR1 is SGHRS and CDR2 YFSETQ. V gave up 4 bases and J gave up 7 bases; unmatched junction bases: 12. The CDR3 loop spans 18 amino acids.

This chain links TRBV5-1 with TRBJ2-5, with 9 bases fitting TRBD1. Losses at the gene ends were 4 bases for V and 4 bases for J; bases not matched to a gene: 2. From germline, CDR1 is SGHRS and CDR2 YFSETQ. The CDR3 has 13 amino acids. In DNA form, the CDR3 reads TGCGCCAGCAGCGCGGGACAGGGAGAGACCCAGTACTTC. Translated: CASSAGQGETQYF.

The chain has TRBV6-2 or TRBV6-3 and TRBJ2-3; tentative D call: TRBD2 (6 bases). The V end was cut by 3 bases, the J end by 6 bases, with 22 bases between. CDR3 size: 17 residues. In germline, CDR1 is MNHEY, CDR2 SVGEGT. Here the CDR3 reads CASSYNLEGEDWDTQYF. The CDR3 coding sequence is TGTGCCAGCAGTTATAACTTGGAGGGAGAGGATTGGGATACGCAGTATTTT.

The rearrangement joins TRBV6-5 to TRBJ1-1, with 10 bases that match TRBD1. J gave up 4 bases and V 3 bases, and 8 bases lay outside the gene matches. Per germline, CDR1 MNHEY and CDR2 SVGAGI. This CDR3 spans 16 amino acids. CDR3 sequence (DNA): TGTGCCAGCAGTTATTTACCGGGACAGGGGACCACTGAAGCTTTCTTT. This codes for CASSYLPGQGTTEAFF.

V usage is TRBV5-1 and J usage is TRBJ1-4; no definite D call. CDR1 SGHRS and CDR2 YFSETQ come from the germline V gene. Trimming took 0 bases from V and 0 from J, leaving 9 bases between them. CDR3 length: 16 residues. CDR3 amino acids: CASSLGQSATNEKLFF. The CDR3 nucleotides read TGCGCCAGCAGCTTGGGCCAAAGCGCAACTAATGAAAAACTGTTTTTT.

The chain is built from TRBV6-2 or TRBV6-3 and TRBJ1-1; D ambiguous. The length of the CDR3 is 12 residues. Germline values: CDR1 MNHEY, CDR2 SVGEGT. V was trimmed by 4 bases and J by 8 bases, leaving 11 bases between them. For the CDR3, the DNA is TGTGCCAGCAGTTCGGTCTCGATAGAAGCTTTCTTT. Translated, it gives CASSSVSIEAFF.

This CDR3 is CASSYLRYSPLHF. CDR3 DNA sequence: TGTGCCAGCAGTTACCTGCGATACTCACCCCTCCACTTT. The chain uses TRBV6-2 or TRBV6-3 and TRBJ1-6, with no clear D. The CDR3 is made up of 13 amino acids. The V gene's germline CDR1 is MNHEY and CDR2 SVGEGT. The V end was cut by 2 bases, the J end by 10 bases, with 9 bases between.

The chain joins TRBV7-3 to TRBJ2-5; TRBD2 matches at 8 bases. The CDR3 totals 17 residues. The germline V gene encodes CDR1 SGHTA and CDR2 FQGTGA. Unmatched junction bases numbered 13, after V lost 5 bases and J lost 2 bases. The CDR3: CASSPAGGSVGQETQYF. The CDR3 DNA sequence: TGTGCCAGCAGCCCTGCGGGGGGATCTGTAGGGCAAGAGACCCAGTACTTC. Combining the CDR3 with reference TRBV7-3 and TRBJ2-5 gives the whole variable domain GAGVSQTPSNKVTEKGKYVELRCDPISGHTALYWYRQSLGQGPEFLIYFQGTGAADDSGLPNDRFFAVRPEGSVSTLKIQRTERGDSAVYLCASSPAGGSVGQETQYFGPGTRLLVL.

In this sample, this clone turned up once. J is TRBJ2-5 and V is TRBV19; possible D gene TRBD2, 5 bases. The germline V gene encodes CDR1 LNHDA and CDR2 SQIVND (reference sequence). V lost 5 bases, J lost 3 bases, and 13 bases lay in between. The CDR3 runs 14 residues. The CDR3 DNA follows: TGTGCCAGTAGTCGGGGTAGTCGGGAAGAGACCCAGTACTTC. Translated, it gives CASSRGSREETQYF.

This sequence joins TRBV2 and TRBJ2-5; 7 bases are a match to TRBD1. The CDR3 extends over 13 amino acids. The V gene's germline CDR1 is SNHLY and CDR2 FYNNEI. V lost 4 bases to trimming and J lost 1 base; unmatched junction nucleotides: 0. The CDR3 here is CASSGDSQETQYF. Here the CDR3 DNA reads TGTGCCAGCAGTGGGGACAGCCAAGAGACCCAGTACTTC.

This chain joins TRBV18 and TRBJ1-3; 10 bases map to TRBD1. Trimming cost V 4 bases and J 0 bases; bases outside gene matches: 3. The CDR3 runs to 16 residues. From germline, CDR1 is KGHSH and CDR2 LQKENI. CDR3 region: CASSLGQGGSGNTIYF. In DNA form, the CDR3 reads TGTGCCAGCTCACTCGGACAGGGGGGCTCTGGAAACACCATATATTTT.

The chain links TRBV7-9 to TRBJ2-5; a weak D match, TRBD1 (5 bases). This CDR3 is 15 amino acids long. The V end lost 1 base, the J end lost 3 bases, and 12 bases lay between the germline ends. The germline gives CDR1 SEHNR, CDR2 FQNEAQ (reference sequence). CDR3 protein: CASSLVSGLEETQYF. In nucleotides, the CDR3 is TGTGCCAGCAGCTTAGTCTCAGGGTTAGAAGAGACCCAGTACTTC.

The gene calls are TRBV4-3 and TRBJ1-5; 7 bases fit TRBD1. Germline V gives CDR1 LGHNA, CDR2 YSLEER. The CDR3 contains 16 residues. Germline trimming cut 2 bases from V and 5 bases from J; bases unmatched to any gene: 9. The CDR3 DNA follows: TGCGCCAGCAGCCAATCTACCCGACAGGGTTATCAGCCCCAGCATTTT. Amino acids: CASSQSTRQGYQPQHF.